This T cell receptor beta chain was captured by sequencing in a study of T cell repertoires in cytomegalovirus infection (dated by TCRdb to between 2018 and 2021). Regarding the research as a whole: Peptide stimulations targeted recently identified HLA-C-restricted CMV epitopes, whose presentation resists viral immunomodulation, together with well-studied HLA-B-restricted epitopes. Donor HLA type was relevant to the analysis, as public TCR beta signatures indicated carriage of CMV infection together with the matching HLA type.

Overall results and qualifications from the work: In both this cohort and an independent roughly 330-donor cohort, the cumulative frequency of public TCR beta family members distinguished carriers of CMV infection plus the relevant HLA type. The ex vivo response was dominated by HLA-C-restricted CMV-specific TCR beta clonotypes, which also provided the single most frequent clonotype in two of eight donors.

TCRdb records Illumina HiSeq 1500 as the sequencer. In TCRdb, the public reads were trimmed at Q25 with fastp and aligned with MiXCR, with productive beta chains retained. Each CDR3 protein gets just one entry, which takes the most common genes and DNA from the rows behind it. The sample table lists some 800,000 distinct CDR3 sequences, 32% of them with a count of one. The ten largest make up under 15% of the sample. The treatment or condition label, as the study defines it: in vitro stimulation with specific CMV peptide epitopes to enrich CMV-specific T cells. V is trimmed back by 7 bases and J by 4 bases, and the junction contains 0 bases that no gene match accounts for. The CDR3 has 13 amino acids, counting the end cysteine and phenylalanine. Only CDR3 DNA is held: 39 bases, read in frame from base 1. This clonotype has at least ten counts. No antigen is known for it. One base away there is no much larger clone; base qualities are not given.

Rearrangement joined TRBV12-3 or TRBV12-4 to TRBJ2-1, and 11 junction bases match TRBD2. The TCR was taken from a human donor in good health (CMV status not recorded). Some clones in this sample may be carry-over from other donors' samples. The sample was cultured CD8+ T cells from PBMCs, taken from culture after CMV antigen stimulation. The CDR3 corresponds to CASTSGGYNEQFF. The sequence in DNA is TGTGCCAGCACTAGCGGGGGGTACAATGAGCAGTTCTTC.